Shown below are 17 T cell receptor beta chains from a single sample sequenced in a study of CD8 T cells in ankylosing spondylitis. TCRdb processed the 5' RACE reads anew with MiXCR; each CDR3 protein has one entry. The data show 200,000 to 250,000 distinct CDR3 sequences, about 10% seen once. Sequencing used blood, either unsorted or a sorted T cell fraction (not recorded which). Receptors originate from a male donor with ankylosing spondylitis or in good health (not recorded which).

This clonotype was recorded at least ten times. The rearrangement joins TRBV12-3 or TRBV12-4 to TRBJ2-5; 10 bases line up with TRBD1. The CDR3 length is 15 residues. With V trimmed by 5 bases and J by 5 bases, 8 bases remained unmatched. Here the CDR3 reads CASSPTGGGRETQYF. CDR3 DNA sequence: TGTGCCAGCAGTCCGACAGGGGGCGGACGGGAGACCCAGTACTTC.

In this sample, this clonotype turned up a few times. The V gene is TRBV29-1, the J gene TRBJ2-2; D is ambiguous. V lost 5 bases to trimming and J lost 6 bases, with 7 bases between them. This CDR3 has 11 amino acids. The germline CDR1 and CDR2 sequences are SQVTM and ANQGSEA. Here the CDR3 reads CSVTQAGELFF. The CDR3 nucleotides read TGCAGCGTTACTCAGGCCGGGGAGCTGTTTTTT.

In its sample, this clonotype was seen many times. The chain employs TRBV5-1 and TRBJ2-1; the D is unclear. Trimming stripped 4 bases from V and 0 bases from J, with 11 bases between. The length of the CDR3 is 15 residues. Germline CDR1 is SGHRS and CDR2 is YFSETQ. The CDR3 loop reads CASSAYRSSYNEQFF. In nucleotides, the CDR3 is TGCGCCAGCAGCGCGTACCGGAGCTCCTACAATGAGCAGTTCTTC. Full variable domain (outside the CDR3, taken from reference TRBV5-1 and TRBJ2-1): KAGVTQTPRYLIKTRGQQVTLSCSPISGHRSVSWYQQTPGQGLQFLFEYFSETQRNKGNFPGRFSGRQFSNSRSEMNVSTLELGDSALYLCASSAYRSSYNEQFFGPGTRLTVL.

The rearrangement joins TRBV2 to TRBJ2-2; D remains unclear. The ends were cut back, 1 base at V and 2 bases at J, with 2 bases in the middle. Germline V gene data show CDR1 as SNHLY and CDR2 as FYNNEI. This CDR3 spans 13 amino acids. The CDR3: CASSEGNTGELFF. The CDR3 DNA is TGTGCCAGCAGTGAAGGCAACACCGGGGAGCTGTTTTTT. Variable domain in full (rest from reference TRBV2 and TRBJ2-2): EPEVTQTPSHQVTQMGQEVILRCVPISNHLYFYWYRQILGQKVEFLVSFYNNEISEKSEIFDDQFSVERPDGSNFTLKIRSTKLEDSAMYFCASSEGNTGELFFGEGSRLTVL.

At least ten counts were recorded for this clonotype. CDR3 bases: TGTGCCAGCAGTTTAAGGGCCGGGGAGCTGTTTTTT. Encoded protein: CASSLRAGELFF. The rearrangement links TRBV12-3 or TRBV12-4 to TRBJ2-2; D is unclear. The CDR3 extends over 12 amino acids. Trimming took off 2 bases at V and 6 bases at J, with 4 bases between the two ends.

The rearrangement joins TRBV5-1 to TRBJ2-5; no clear D. The germline V and J ends were trimmed by 3 bases and 0 bases, with 12 bases remaining between them. Looked up from germline, CDR1 is SGHRS and CDR2 is YFSETQ. There are 15 residues in the CDR3. In nucleotides, the CDR3 is TGCGCCAGCAGCTACAACAAGGAGTACCAAGAGACCCAGTACTTC. This translates into CASSYNKEYQETQYF.

This chain uses TRBV12-3 or TRBV12-4 with TRBJ2-7; 9 bases fit TRBD2. CDR3 length: 14 residues. V dropped 5 bases and J dropped 1; count of bases not matched to a gene: 3. CDR3 protein: CASSTSGSSYEQYF. The CDR3 DNA sequence: TGTGCCAGCAGTACTAGCGGGTCTTCCTACGAGCAGTACTTC.

The gene calls are TRBV2 and TRBJ2-1; 7 bases align to TRBD2. Germline assignment: CDR1 SNHLY and CDR2 FYNNEI. The CDR3 is 15 amino acids. Losses at the gene ends were 6 bases for V and 5 bases for J; bases not matched to a gene: 10. The CDR3, as DNA: TGTGCCAGCAGGACCCGCCCGGGAGGCAACAATGAGCAGTTCTTC. This encodes CASRTRPGGNNEQFF.

A few counts support this clonotype. V usage is TRBV12-3 or TRBV12-4 and J usage is TRBJ2-7, with TRBD1 as a possible D gene (6 bases). This CDR3 spans 13 amino acids. Trimming removed 3 bases from V and 5 bases from J, with 11 bases in between. CDR3 nucleotide sequence: TGTGCCAGCAGTTTCGTCCAGGGGAACGAGCAGTACTTC. Its protein is CASSFVQGNEQYF.

This clonotype was seen many times. The J gene is TRBJ2-3, the V gene TRBV28; D possibly corresponds to TRBD1 (6 bases). V was pared by 5 bases and J by 4 bases, with 16 bases between. CDR3 length: 15 residues. Germline-derived CDR1 and CDR2 are MDHEN and SYDVKM. CDR3 region: CASSPTTGSADTQYF. CDR3 in DNA: TGTGCCAGCAGTCCCACCACAGGGTCCGCAGATACGCAGTATTTT. The variable domain in full, completed from reference TRBV28 and TRBJ2-3, reads DVKVTQSSRYLVKRTGEKVFLECVQDMDHENMFWYRQDPGLGLRLIYFSYDVKMKEKGDIPEGYSVSREKKERFSLILESASTNQTSMYLCASSPTTGSADTQYFGPGTRLTVL.

This clonotype was counted ten times or more. CDR3 in DNA: TGCGCCAGCAGCTTGGAGTCGGTGGACACTGAAGCTTTCTTT. Translation gives CASSLESVDTEAFF. This chain links TRBV5-1 with TRBJ1-1; no firm D call. CDR3 size: 14 residues. CDR1 SGHRS and CDR2 YFSETQ come from the germline V gene. The V and J ends lost 0 bases and 3 bases respectively, with 9 bases between them.

The V gene is TRBV20-1, the J gene TRBJ1-1; D is undetermined. Germline loops: CDR1 DFQATT, CDR2 SNEGSKA (reference sequence). V shed 0 bases and J shed 0 bases, with 5 bases lying between them. The length of the CDR3 is 13 residues. The CDR3 here is CSAREQLNTEAFF. CDR3 nucleotide sequence: TGCAGTGCTAGAGAGCAGTTGAACACTGAAGCTTTCTTT.

This clonotype was seen repeatedly, ten times or more. This chain uses TRBV6-2 or TRBV6-3 with TRBJ2-3; D might be TRBD2 (5 bases). Trimming stripped 0 bases from V and 1 base from J, with 11 bases between. Germline CDR1 is MNHEY and CDR2 is SVGEGT. The CDR3 covers 16 residues. The DNA of the CDR3 is TGTGCCAGCAGTTACTCGAGGGTCGACGGCACAGATACGCAGTATTTT. This codes for CASSYSRVDGTDTQYF.

This clonotype was found many times. The rearrangement joins TRBV28 to TRBJ1-1; 7 positions match TRBD1. The CDR3 has 14 amino acids. Germline trimming cut 7 bases from V and 7 bases from J; bases unmatched to any gene: 12. Germline CDR1 reads MDHEN; CDR2 reads SYDVKM. The CDR3, as DNA: TGTGCCAGCACCTCGACAGGGTACGGAGTTGAAGCTTTCTTT. Amino acids: CASTSTGYGVEAFF.

V is TRBV9 and J is TRBJ2-3, with D uncertain. CDR1 is SGDLS, CDR2 YYNGEE, per germline. There are 12 residues in the CDR3. V was shortened by 3 bases and J by 2 bases, with 4 bases between the two germline ends. Written as DNA, the CDR3 is TGTGCCAGCAGCGCGCTCACAGATACGCAGTATTTT. Translation: CASSALTDTQYF.

In DNA form, the CDR3 reads TGCGCCAGCAGCACCGGGACGGCTAGCCAAGAGACCCAGTACTTC. Its protein is CASSTGTASQETQYF. The V call is TRBV5-1, the J call TRBJ2-5; D could derive from TRBD1 or TRBD2 (5 bases each). There are 15 residues in the CDR3. The V gene's germline CDR1 is SGHRS and CDR2 YFSETQ. V lost 4 bases, J lost 1 base, and 14 bases lay in between.

This clonotype was counted ten times or more. V and J are TRBV7-2 and TRBJ2-3; the D call may be TRBD1 or TRBD2 (5 bases each). Trimming left V 0 bases short and J 2 bases short, with 12 bases between. Germline V lookup: CDR1 SGHTA, CDR2 FQGNSA. This CDR3 is 16 amino acids long. In DNA form, the CDR3 reads TGTGCCAGCAGCTTAGCCCGGGGCACCTCCACAGATACGCAGTATTTT. Protein sequence: CASSLARGTSTDTQYF.